The clone carrying this T cell receptor (beta chain) was picked up many times. What it binds is unknown. CD25-based Treg depletion was applied to purified naive CD4+ T cells. MiXCR, applied by TCRdb to the 5' RACE reads, yields one record per CDR3 protein. Seen here are tens of thousands of distinct CDR3 sequences, roughly 17% observed once, and the top ten hold around 2%. Study-wide findings and caveats: Tumor Treg TCRs overlapped most with tumor naive CD4+ cells.

The sequencing sample was made of naive CD4+ T cells sorted from blood. Subset here: naive CD4+ T cells, CD4+CD45RA+CD25-. The origin of this receptor is a female donor with breast cancer.

Here the CDR3 DNA reads TGCGCCAGCAGCCCAGGGGGTTTTGACTATGGCTACACCTTC. It is translated as CASSPGGFDYGYTF. The gene calls are TRBV5-1 and TRBJ1-2; 7 nucleotides match TRBD1. The germline V gene has CDR1 SGHRS and CDR2 YFSETQ. The CDR3 loop spans 14 amino acids. The V and J ends lost 4 bases and 3 bases, in that order; junction bases with no gene match: 6.